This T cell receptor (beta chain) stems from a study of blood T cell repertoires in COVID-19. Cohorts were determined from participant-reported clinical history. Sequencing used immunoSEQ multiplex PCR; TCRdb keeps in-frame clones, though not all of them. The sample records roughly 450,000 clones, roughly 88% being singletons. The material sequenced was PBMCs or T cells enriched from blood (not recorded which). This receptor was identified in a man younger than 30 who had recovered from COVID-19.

CDR3 nucleotides: TGTGCCAGCCGCTACGGACTTGACTATGGCTACACCTTC. Translating gives CASRYGLDYGYTF. This chain connects TRBV19 to TRBJ1-2; no firm D call. CDR1 and CDR2 from the germline V gene are LNHDA and SQIVND (reference sequence). The CDR3 extends over 13 amino acids. The V end was cut by 9 bases, the J end by 3 bases, with 14 bases between.